The entry below describes one T cell receptor beta chain. Its antigen is undetermined. The sample originates from a study of vaccination effects on CD4 cells after COVID-19. Study results and caveats: In vaccinees who were healthy, merely 1 out of 255 vaccine-induced clones cross-reacted with common cold coronaviruses. The authors studied few convalescent patients and collected no early post-infection timepoints.

Germline V gene data show CDR1 as SGHRS and CDR2 as YFSETQ. The CDR3 is made up of 13 amino acids. The V and J ends lost 0 bases and 10 bases respectively, with 8 bases between them. Profiled with immunoSEQ multiplex PCR; TCRdb holds only in-frame clones, not every one. The sample contains more than 25,000 clones, over 70% of which appear only once. Using viral peptide pools, the ViraFEST assay grew out antigen-specific CD4+ T cells prior to sequencing. With roughly 10 days of culture completed, CD4+ T cells were isolated. Participants got two doses of BNT162b2 or mRNA-1273 vaccine. Nucleocapsid antibody tests were negative, and the vaccine recipients had no prior SARS-CoV-2 infection. Wells of around 2.2 million PBMC each were grown with around 10 IU/ml IL-2 and approximately 9.6 ug/ml peptides.

The chain joins TRBV5-1 to TRBJ1-6; D uncertain. This sample comprised CD4+ T cells from PBMCs cultured with HCoV-229E spike peptides, obtained after COVID-19 vaccination. The sequence was obtained from a human donor who received a COVID-19 vaccine. CDR3 sequence reads: CASSLAGRSPLHF. CDR3 DNA: TGCGCCAGCAGCTTGGCGGGTCGCTCACCCCTCCACTTT.